This entry features one T cell receptor (beta chain) sequence. As originally analysed: It was from reference gene primer amplification that nucleated cell counts were estimated. TCRdb's table, derived via immunoSEQ multiplex PCR, lists solely in-frame clones and lacks some. D and trimming come from the DNA, and the V and J calls and clone size come from that table. In the table there are some 180,000 clones, roughly four fifths of which are singletons. The CDR3 loop spans 15 amino acids. Germline V gives CDR1 LGHDT, CDR2 YNNKEL (reference sequence). The V gene lost 1 base and the J gene lost 7 bases, with 14 bases spanning the gap. The sample comes from a study of blood T cell repertoires in COVID-19. Study background: Both acute and convalescent COVID-19 samples were obtained from the United States, Italy and Spain. Sources were T cells, B-cell-depleted T cells, or PBMCs; the material itself was cDNA or gDNA.

Sequenced sample: peripheral blood. The chain couples TRBV3-1 (or the pseudogene TRBV3-2) to TRBJ1-5; D is perhaps TRBD1 (5 bases). The clonotype originates from an elderly woman with acute or convalescent COVID-19. The CDR3 DNA sequence: TGTGCCAGCAGCCAAGGGTCGGGCTGGGGCCAGCCCCAGCATTTT. Its translation is CASSQGSGWGQPQHF.